This T cell receptor (beta chain) was found in a study of blood T cells in healthy people across ages. Study conclusions and caveats: When set beside aged donors, long-lived donors presented more naive CD4+ cells and higher diversity. A roughly linear age-dependent decrease characterized TCR beta diversity per million T cells.

Trimming at V came to 8 bases and at J to 2 bases, leaving 6 bases not matched to a gene. The CDR3 covers 14 residues. A second PCR, run for roughly 6 to 11 cycles, used a sample-barcoded 5' primer plus a J-beta primer mix. From each sample, at least 2.5 million paired-end reads containing CDR3 were obtained. TCRdb reprocessed the 5' RACE reads via MiXCR and lists one record per CDR3 protein. The data hold some 730,000 distinct CDR3 sequences, with about 24% observed a single time. This clonotype has a handful of counts. Its antigen is unknown. The sample was blood. This TCR derives from an older man in good health. This sequence joins TRBV12-3 or TRBV12-4 and TRBJ2-1; 7 positions match TRBD1. CDR3 in amino acids: CASLTGVPYNEQFF. The DNA of the CDR3 is TGTGCCAGCCTAACAGGGGTTCCCTACAATGAGCAGTTCTTC.